The 25 T cell receptor beta chains reported below all come from one sample, sequenced in a study of graft-versus-host responses after intestinal transplantation. TCRdb's copy holds only in-frame clones and misses some; the assay was immunoSEQ multiplex PCR. This sample yields around 20,000 clones, of which 85% to 95% are seen a single time; roughly 43% belongs to the top ten. The sample consisted of PBMCs, taken 262 days after intestinal transplant. These receptors all stem from a human patient who received an intestinal transplant, so some T cells may come from the graft donor.

CDR3 DNA: TGTGCCAGCAGCTTGCCTCGGGACTCCGAAGGACGCATTCAGTACTTC. As protein: CASSLPRDSEGRIQYF. This chain links TRBV7-8 with TRBJ2-4, with a weak D call TRBD2 (6 bases). Trimming shortened V by 3 bases and J by 9 bases, and 21 bases separated the two germline ends. Germline V gives CDR1 SGHVS, CDR2 FQNEAQ. This CDR3 is 16 amino acids long.

The CDR3 bases are TGTGCCAGCAGACAAACGACAGGGGGCGAACATGGCTACACCTTC. As protein: CASRQTTGGEHGYTF. The chain uses TRBV6-5 and TRBJ1-2, with TRBD1 matching over 10 bases. Germline V lookup: CDR1 MNHEY, CDR2 SVGAGI. The CDR3 consists of 15 residues. Trimming at V came to 6 bases and at J to 6 bases, leaving 10 bases not matched to a gene.

The chain links TRBV5-6 to TRBJ1-6; D is perhaps TRBD1 (5 bases). Trimming removed 0 bases from V and 0 bases from J, with 7 bases in between. This CDR3 has 16 amino acids. The germline V gene encodes CDR1 SGHDT and CDR2 YYEEEE. The CDR3 nucleotides are TGTGCCAGCAGCTTGGCAGGGAGCTCCTATAATTCACCCCTCCACTTT. Protein product: CASSLAGSSYNSPLHF.

The genes are TRBV30 and TRBJ2-1; TRBD1 agrees at 10 bases. After removal of 5 bases from V and 4 bases from J, the junction contained 5 bases not matched to a gene. This CDR3 has 14 residues. Per germline, CDR1 GTSNPN and CDR2 SVGIG (reference sequence). The CDR3 region is CAWDRDRGYNEQFF. CDR3 in DNA: TGTGCCTGGGACCGGGACAGGGGTTACAATGAGCAGTTCTTC.

V and J are TRBV19 and TRBJ1-2, with D maybe TRBD1 (5 bases). The CDR3 has 14 residues. The germline V gene encodes CDR1 LNHDA and CDR2 SQIVND (reference sequence). V dropped 7 bases and J dropped 6 bases, with 18 bases sitting between them. CDR3 coding DNA: TGTGCCAGTATCCAGGGAGGCACTCCGGATGGCTACACCTTC. Translating it yields CASIQGGTPDGYTF. The full variable domain, rest sourced from reference TRBV19 and TRBJ1-2, is DGGITQSPKYLFRKEGQNVTLSCEQNLNHDAMYWYRQDPGQGLRLIYYSQIVNDFQKGDIAEGYSVSREKKESFPLTVTSAQKNPTAFYLCASIQGGTPDGYTFGSGTRLTVV.

The chain is built from TRBV7-8 and TRBJ2-1; tentatively, D is TRBD1 (6 bases). The germline V gene has CDR1 SGHVS and CDR2 FQNEAQ. The CDR3 sequence is 14 residues long. V gave up 7 bases and J gave up 5 bases, with 15 bases separating them. The CDR3 DNA reads TGTGCCAGCAACCCGGGACACACCAACAATGAGCAGTTCTTC. This gives the protein CASNPGHTNNEQFF.

This rearrangement joins TRBV25-1 to TRBJ2-7; maybe TRBD2 (6 bases). Between the trimmed V and J ends, which lost 4 bases and 2 bases, there was a span of 9 bases. The CDR3 is 13 residues long. Germline CDR1 is MGHDK and CDR2 is SYGVNS. The chain's CDR3 is CASSGGLTYEQYF. The CDR3 DNA follows: TGTGCCAGCAGTGGCGGACTAACCTACGAGCAGTACTTC.

This rearrangement joins TRBV6-1 to TRBJ1-1; D not certain. Germline lookup yields CDR1 MNHNS and CDR2 SASEGT. The CDR3 length is 9 residues. The V gene lost 5 bases and the J gene lost 10 bases, with 5 bases spanning the gap. CDR3 coding DNA: TGTGCCAGCAGTTCGAGAGCTTTCTTT. This translates into CASSSRAFF.

The chain links TRBV13 to TRBJ2-7; D is unclear. The CDR3 consists of 14 residues. Trimming removed 2 bases from V and 3 bases from J, with 11 bases in between. Germline CDR1 reads PRHDT; CDR2 reads FYEKMQ (reference sequence). The DNA for the CDR3 is TGTGCCAGCAGCTTATCCCCAGGCAACTACGAGCAGTACTTC. Translating gives CASSLSPGNYEQYF.

This chain uses TRBV28 with TRBJ2-1; D is undetermined. V was shortened by 3 bases and J by 7 bases, with 7 bases between the two germline ends. CDR1 and CDR2 (germline): MDHEN, SYDVKM. The CDR3 is 12 amino acids. The CDR3 loop reads CASSFSLNEQFF. DNA for the CDR3: TGTGCCAGCAGTTTCTCGCTAAATGAGCAGTTCTTC.

The chain is built from TRBV6-5 and TRBJ1-6; 7 bases fit TRBD1. Looked up from germline, CDR1 is MNHEY and CDR2 is SVGAGI. Trimming cost V 2 bases and J 9 bases; bases outside gene matches: 7. The CDR3 has 15 residues. CDR3 bases: TGTGCCAGCAGTTACGGGTCAGGGGGTGTTTCACCCCTCCACTTT. This codes for CASSYGSGGVSPLHF.

The rearrangement links TRBV5-6 to TRBJ1-2, with D perhaps matching TRBD1 (5 bases). There are 14 residues in the CDR3. Looked up from germline, CDR1 is SGHDT and CDR2 is YYEEEE. The V and J ends lost 0 bases and 4 bases respectively, with 10 bases between them. Here the CDR3 reads CASSLAQGAYGYTF. The CDR3 DNA reads TGTGCCAGCAGCTTGGCACAAGGGGCCTATGGCTACACCTTC.

The chain has TRBV5-8 and TRBJ1-2, with TRBD1 matching over 7 bases. With V trimmed by 4 bases and J by 2 bases, 8 bases remained unmatched. CDR3 size: 15 residues. Per germline, CDR1 SGHTS and CDR2 YDEGEE. DNA for the CDR3: TGTGCCAGCAGCCCCCGACAGGGAGAAAACTATGGCTACACCTTC. It codes for CASSPRQGENYGYTF.

This chain connects TRBV2 to TRBJ1-1; D is perhaps TRBD1 (5 bases). V dropped 3 bases and J dropped 4 bases, with 15 bases sitting between them. The CDR3 spans 15 residues. Germline CDR1 and CDR2: SNHLY and FYNNEI. The CDR3 nucleotides are TGTGCCAGCAGTGAGGGCCAGGGAAAGTTCACTGAAGCTTTCTTT. Protein: CASSEGQGKFTEAFF.

V gene TRBV11-1 combines with J gene TRBJ1-1, with D tentatively TRBD1 (5 bases). V gave up 5 bases and J gave up 1 base, with 14 bases separating them. This CDR3 has 15 residues. Germline loops: CDR1 SGHAT, CDR2 FQDESV (reference sequence). The CDR3 protein is CASSTPWGGNTEAFF. CDR3 in DNA: TGTGCCAGCAGCACCCCTTGGGGGGGGAACACTGAAGCTTTCTTT.

This chain connects TRBV7-9 to TRBJ2-1; the D gene is possibly TRBD2 (6 bases). The CDR3 has 14 residues. V was pared by 3 bases and J by 7 bases, with 13 bases between. Germline V gene data show CDR1 as SEHNR and CDR2 as FQNEAQ (reference sequence). CDR3 bases: TGTGCCAGCAGCTTGGAACCTGGGGGGAATGAGCAGTTCTTC. It codes for CASSLEPGGNEQFF. The full variable domain, in which reference TRBV7-9 and TRBJ2-1 provide the parts outside the CDR3, is DTGVSQNPRHKITKRGQNVTFRCDPISEHNRLYWYRQTLGQGPEFLTYFQNEAQLEKSRLLSDRFSAERPKGSFSTLEIQRTEQGDSAMYLCASSLEPGGNEQFFGPGTRLTVL.

In its sample, this clone was seen once. V is TRBV5-1 and J is TRBJ1-1, with D possibly TRBD1 on 6 matching bases. The CDR3 has 16 amino acids. Looked up from germline, CDR1 is SGHRS and CDR2 is YFSETQ. Between the trimmed V and J ends, which lost 4 bases and 1 base, there was a span of 17 bases. CDR3 bases: TGCGCCAGCAGCCCGGACCTAACAGGGCCGAACACTGAAGCTTTCTTT. Protein: CASSPDLTGPNTEAFF.

The gene calls are TRBV7-9 and TRBJ1-2, with D uncertain. CDR1 is SEHNR and CDR2 is FQNEAQ in the germline V gene (reference sequence). Trimming pared 1 base from V and 8 bases from J, leaving 14 bases between. This CDR3 contains 14 residues. CDR3 coding DNA: TGTGCCAGCAGCTTAGGGTCTCCGAGTATCGGCTACACCTTC. It codes for CASSLGSPSIGYTF.

This clone was counted once. The chain employs TRBV7-9 and TRBJ2-7; TRBD1 matches 9 bases. V trimming: 6 bases; J trimming: 2 bases; junction bases outside the gene matches: 8. Looked up from germline, CDR1 is SEHNR and CDR2 is FQNEAQ (reference sequence). This CDR3 comprises 15 residues. For the CDR3, the DNA is TGTGCCAGCAGTCAAACCGGGACAGGGACCTACGAGCAGTACTTC. Translating it yields CASSQTGTGTYEQYF. Variable domain in full (rest from reference TRBV7-9 and TRBJ2-7): DTGVSQNPRHKITKRGQNVTFRCDPISEHNRLYWYRQTLGQGPEFLTYFQNEAQLEKSRLLSDRFSAERPKGSFSTLEIQRTEQGDSAMYLCASSQTGTGTYEQYFGPGTRLTVT.

The chain is built from TRBV5-8 and TRBJ1-5, with TRBD1 as a possible D gene (5 bases). V lost 1 base, J lost 0 bases, and 11 bases lay in between. Germline V gives CDR1 SGHTS, CDR2 YDEGEE. The CDR3 extends over 16 amino acids. This CDR3 reads CASSLKGWDSNQPQHF. The CDR3 coding sequence is TGTGCCAGCAGCTTGAAGGGGTGGGATAGCAATCAGCCCCAGCATTTT.

Judged by abundance, this clone is large. The rearrangement links TRBV5-6 to TRBJ2-3, with D possibly matching TRBD2 (6 bases). This CDR3 comprises 12 residues. Germline values: CDR1 SGHDT, CDR2 YYEEEE. The ends were cut back, 4 bases at V and 9 bases at J, with 12 bases in the middle. This CDR3 is CASSLGGRTQYF. CDR3 DNA: TGTGCCAGCAGCCTCGGAGGGAGAACGCAGTATTTT. The full variable domain, in which reference TRBV5-6 and TRBJ2-3 provide the parts outside the CDR3, is DAGVTQSPTHLIKTRGQQVTLRCSPKSGHDTVSWYQQALGQGPQFIFQYYEEEERQRGNFPDRFSGHQFPNYSSELNVNALLLGDSALYLCASSLGGRTQYFGPGTRLTVL.

The chain uses TRBV5-4 and TRBJ2-7, with D uncertain. V lost 8 bases, J lost 2 bases, and 14 bases lay in between. Per germline, CDR1 SGHNT and CDR2 YYREEE (reference sequence). There are 13 residues in the CDR3. DNA for the CDR3: TGTGCCAGAAGCCCCCCTCGGGCCTACGAGCAGTACTTC. Translating it yields CARSPPRAYEQYF. The variable domain in full, completed from reference TRBV5-4 and TRBJ2-7, reads ETGVTQSPTHLIKTRGQQVTLRCSSQSGHNTVSWYQQALGQGPQFIFQYYREEENGRGNFPPRFSGLQFPNYSSELNVNALELDDSALYLCARSPPRAYEQYFGPGTRLTVT.

This chain connects TRBV6-5 to TRBJ1-1; 7 positions match TRBD1. Germline loops: CDR1 MNHEY, CDR2 SVGAGI. The CDR3 sequence is 14 residues long. V lost 2 bases and J lost 3; bases outside the gene matches: 3. CDR3 loop: CASSYKQGYTEAFF. The DNA of the CDR3 is TGTGCCAGCAGTTACAAACAGGGGTACACTGAAGCTTTCTTT.

The gene calls are TRBV11-2 and TRBJ2-7, with D uncertain. This CDR3 region has 13 residues. Trimming took off 0 bases at V and 6 bases at J, with 9 bases between the two ends. CDR1 is SGHAT and CDR2 is FQNNGV in the germline V gene. The CDR3 nucleotides are TGTGCCAGCAGCTTAGAGGTCGCCCTCGAGCAGTACTTC. This translates into CASSLEVALEQYF.

This sequence joins TRBV6-1 and TRBJ2-1, with D hard to call. V was pared by 3 bases and J by 6 bases, with 9 bases between. Germline V gene lookup returns CDR1 MNHNS and CDR2 SASEGT. This CDR3 is 13 amino acids long. The CDR3: CASSDNYGNEQFF. For the CDR3, the DNA is TGTGCCAGCAGTGATAATTACGGCAATGAGCAGTTCTTC.